The rows below give T cell receptor beta chains drawn from one sample of a study of blood T cell repertoires in COVID-19. Data came from immunoSEQ multiplex PCR; TCRdb stores just in-frame clones and leaves some out. The sample consists of about 270,000 clones, under 90% of them appearing once. Sequenced input: peripheral blood. These receptors all stem from a woman between 50 and 59 years old who had recovered from COVID-19. Each CDR3 is given with its conserved first and last residue. Each record gives: clone size, J gene, V gene, D gene, CDR3 DNA, CDR3 protein. The D gene is left open where the match is weak. Rows may omit the clone size; those that give it use once, few, many or a size class.

size: .; J: TRBJ1-2; V: TRBV19; D: .; DNA: TGTGCCAGTAGTATGGGACTGGGGGGCTACACCTTC; CDR3: CASSMGLGGYTF
size: .; J: TRBJ1-4; V: TRBV6-5; D: .; DNA: TGTGCCAGCAGATGGGGCCCGGAAAATGAAAAACTGTTTTTT; CDR3: CASRWGPENEKLFF
size: .; J: TRBJ2-7; V: TRBV19; D: TRBD2; DNA: TGTGCCAGTAGAGGACTAGCGGGAGGATGGGAGCAGTACTTC; CDR3: CASRGLAGGWEQYF
size: .; J: TRBJ2-2; V: TRBV11-3; D: .; DNA: TGTGCCAGCAGCCGCAATGGGCCCACCGGGGAGCTGTTTTTT; CDR3: CASSRNGPTGELFF
size: .; J: TRBJ1-3; V: TRBV28; D: .; DNA: TGTGCCAGCAGTCCGGGGGGGGTCACTGGAAACACCATATATTTT; CDR3: CASSPGGVTGNTIYF
size: .; J: TRBJ1-5; V: TRBV9; D: .; DNA: TGTGCCAGCAGCGTATCAGGGGTTGGCAATCAGCCCCAGCATTTT; CDR3: CASSVSGVGNQPQHF
size: many; J: TRBJ2-3; V: TRBV5-1; D: .; DNA: TGCGCCAGCAGCTTGGCCGAGATCACAGATACGCAGTATTTT; CDR3: CASSLAEITDTQYF
size: .; J: TRBJ2-3; V: TRBV6-5; D: .; DNA: TGTGCCAGCAGCACCACCGGGGGCACAGATACGCAGTATTTT; CDR3: CASSTTGGTDTQYF
size: .; J: TRBJ2-1; V: TRBV7-2; D: .; DNA: TGTGCCAGCAGCTTTGGACTCCCCAATGAGCAGTTCTTC; CDR3: CASSFGLPNEQFF
size: once; J: TRBJ2-2; V: TRBV9; D: .; DNA: TGTGCCAGCAGCGTAGACAGAATGAACACCGGGGAGCTGTTTTTT; CDR3: CASSVDRMNTGELFF
size: .; J: TRBJ2-7; V: TRBV6-5; D: .; DNA: TGTGCCAGCAGTTACTCGATGCAGGGGACCTACGAGCAGTACTTC; CDR3: CASSYSMQGTYEQYF
size: .; J: TRBJ2-2; V: TRBV5-1; D: .; DNA: TGCGCCAGCAGCCCGGAGGCGAACACCGGGGAGCTGTTTTTT; CDR3: CASSPEANTGELFF
size: .; J: TRBJ2-7; V: TRBV19; D: .; DNA: TGTGCCAGTAGTATCGGAACAAGGGGTTCAGGGAACGAGCAGTACTTC; CDR3: CASSIGTRGSGNEQYF
size: .; J: TRBJ1-4; V: TRBV6-5; D: TRBD1; DNA: TGTGCCAGCAGTTACGATTCAGGGGGAGTGGGGAAACTGTTTTTT; CDR3: CASSYDSGGVGKLFF
size: .; J: TRBJ2-7; V: TRBV5-1; D: TRBD1; DNA: TGCGCCAGCAGCTTGGGACAGGGGGCCTACGAGCAGTACTTC; CDR3: CASSLGQGAYEQYF
size: .; J: TRBJ1-1; V: TRBV10-3; D: .; DNA: TGTGCCATCAGTGAGTCTAACGAGGGTGAAGCTTTCTTT; CDR3: CAISESNEGEAFF
size: .; J: TRBJ1-5; V: TRBV6-2/TRBV6-3; D: TRBD1; DNA: TGTGCCAGCAGTCCACAGGGGGCAGAACAGCCCCAGCATTTT; CDR3: CASSPQGAEQPQHF
size: .; J: TRBJ2-7; V: TRBV29-1; D: TRBD1; DNA: TGCAGCGTAAAGGACAGGGGGAAAAACGAGCAGTACTTC; CDR3: CSVKDRGKNEQYF
size: .; J: TRBJ1-2; V: TRBV28; D: TRBD1; DNA: TGTGCCAGCAGGTCGGGGACAGGGGGTGGTGACTATGGCTACACCTTC; CDR3: CASRSGTGGGDYGYTF
size: .; J: TRBJ1-6; V: TRBV10-3; D: .; DNA: TGTGCCATCAGTGAGGGGGCTTATAATTCACCCCTCCACTTT; CDR3: CAISEGAYNSPLHF
size: .; J: TRBJ1-2; V: TRBV27; D: .; DNA: TGTGCCAGCAGTTTTCAGGGCGACTATGGCTACACCTTC; CDR3: CASSFQGDYGYTF
size: .; J: TRBJ2-1; V: TRBV7-2; D: TRBD2; DNA: TGTGCCAGCAGCGCCGGGCTAGCGGGAGGCAATGAGCAGTTCTTC; CDR3: CASSAGLAGGNEQFF
size: few; J: TRBJ2-2; V: TRBV9; D: .; DNA: TGTGCCAGCAGCGTTAGCGGAACGAACACCGGGGAGCTGTTTTTT; CDR3: CASSVSGTNTGELFF
size: .; J: TRBJ1-2; V: TRBV7-2; D: .; DNA: TGTGCCAGCAGCTTAGGTTTGGGGGGTGGCTACACCTTC; CDR3: CASSLGLGGGYTF
size: .; J: TRBJ1-4; V: TRBV25-1; D: .; DNA: TGTGCCAGCAGTTTAACAGGGACGGGAGAAAAACTGTTTTTT; CDR3: CASSLTGTGEKLFF
size: .; J: TRBJ1-2; V: TRBV5-6; D: .; DNA: TGTGCCAGCAGCTTGGAAGGGGACATCTATGGCTACACCTTC; CDR3: CASSLEGDIYGYTF
size: .; J: TRBJ2-2; V: TRBV19; D: .; DNA: TGTGCCAGTAGTTTGGTCGCACAGGGAATCGGGGAGCTGTTTTTT; CDR3: CASSLVAQGIGELFF
size: .; J: TRBJ1-2; V: TRBV29-1; D: .; DNA: TGCAGCGTTGGGACAGCCAACTATGGCTACACCTTC; CDR3: CSVGTANYGYTF
size: .; J: TRBJ2-7; V: TRBV28; D: TRBD1; DNA: TGTGCCAGCAGTTCAGAGGGACAGGGCCCCAGACCGAAGCAGTACTTC; CDR3: CASSSEGQGPRPKQYF
size: .; J: TRBJ2-1; V: TRBV4-3; D: .; DNA: TGCGCCAGCAGCCAAGATGCGGCGGGGTGGAGTGGGGCCAATGAGCAGTTCTTC; CDR3: CASSQDAAGWSGANEQFF
size: .; J: TRBJ1-5; V: TRBV6-1; D: TRBD1; DNA: TGTGCCAGCAGTGAACAACGGACAGGGGGATATAGCAATCAGCCCCAGCATTTT; CDR3: CASSEQRTGGYSNQPQHF
size: .; J: TRBJ2-7; V: TRBV6-5; D: .; DNA: TGTGCCAGCAGTTACGGTGGCAGGGGATACGAGCAGTACTTC; CDR3: CASSYGGRGYEQYF
size: .; J: TRBJ1-4; V: TRBV9; D: TRBD1; DNA: TGTGCCAGCAGCGCACTCTCGGGACAGAAGAATGAAAAACTGTTTTTT; CDR3: CASSALSGQKNEKLFF
size: .; J: TRBJ2-2; V: TRBV3-1/TRBV3-2; D: .; DNA: TGTGCCAGCAGCCAAGTGCAGGGGTACACCGGGGAGCTGTTTTTT; CDR3: CASSQVQGYTGELFF
size: many; J: TRBJ2-7; V: TRBV10-1; D: .; DNA: TGCGCCAGCAGTGACTGCAGGGGTTACGAGCAGTACTTC; CDR3: CASSDCRGYEQYF
size: .; J: TRBJ1-3; V: TRBV3-1/TRBV3-2; D: .; DNA: TGTGCCAGCAGCCCAACGTGGCTTCTCTCTGGAAACACCATATATTTT; CDR3: CASSPTWLLSGNTIYF
size: .; J: TRBJ2-2; V: TRBV5-1; D: .; DNA: TGCGCCAGCAGCTTGGTGCTAGGGAACACCGGGGAGCTGTTTTTT; CDR3: CASSLVLGNTGELFF
size: once; J: TRBJ2-1; V: TRBV3-1/TRBV3-2; D: .; DNA: TGTGCCAGCAGCCAAATACAGCCTCTGCAGTTCTTC; CDR3: CASSQIQPLQFF
size: .; J: TRBJ2-1; V: TRBV4-3; D: .; DNA: TGCGCCAGCAGCCAAGAAGGCGGTGCAGAGAAGTTCTTC; CDR3: CASSQEGGAEKFF
size: .; J: TRBJ2-5; V: TRBV6-2/TRBV6-3; D: TRBD2; DNA: TGTGCCAGCAGTTACTCCCGGCTAGCGGTAGGCGGGACCCAGTACTTC; CDR3: CASSYSRLAVGGTQYF
size: few; J: TRBJ1-6; V: TRBV27; D: .; DNA: TGTGCCAGCAGCTCAGGATGGAATAATTCACCCCTCCACTTT; CDR3: CASSSGWNNSPLHF
size: .; J: TRBJ2-2; V: TRBV6-2/TRBV6-3; D: TRBD1; DNA: TGTGCCAGCAGCCGGCCGGGGACAGGGGGGCGAACCGGGGAGCTGTTTTTT; CDR3: CASSRPGTGGRTGELFF
size: .; J: TRBJ1-2; V: TRBV24-1; D: .; DNA: TGTGCCACTTCGGGGGGCTATGGCTACACCTTC; CDR3: CATSGGYGYTF
size: .; J: TRBJ2-1; V: TRBV11-2; D: TRBD2; DNA: TGTGCCAGCAGCTTACTCGGGAGGAGCGATGAGCAGTTCTTC; CDR3: CASSLLGRSDEQFF
size: .; J: TRBJ2-3; V: TRBV18; D: TRBD2; DNA: TGTGCCAGCTCCCGCGGGGGTACAGATACGCAGTATTTT; CDR3: CASSRGGTDTQYF
size: .; J: TRBJ2-3; V: TRBV7-3; D: TRBD1; DNA: TGTGCCAGCAGGCCAGGGGGCTCAGATACGCAGTATTTT; CDR3: CASRPGGSDTQYF
size: once; J: TRBJ1-6; V: TRBV6-2/TRBV6-3; D: .; DNA: TGTGCCAGCAGTCCCCGACAAGATTCACCCCTCCACTTT; CDR3: CASSPRQDSPLHF
size: few; J: TRBJ2-5; V: TRBV5-1; D: .; DNA: TGCGCCAGCAGCTCCCGTCCTCAAGAGACCCAGTACTTC; CDR3: CASSSRPQETQYF
size: .; J: TRBJ2-1; V: TRBV28; D: TRBD1; DNA: TGTGCCAGCAGTTTGTTCAGGGGGACAGGGGTATACAATGAGCAGTTCTTC; CDR3: CASSLFRGTGVYNEQFF
size: .; J: TRBJ1-4; V: TRBV30; D: .; DNA: TGTGCCTGGATGGCAGGGAATAATGAAAAACTGTTTTTT; CDR3: CAWMAGNNEKLFF